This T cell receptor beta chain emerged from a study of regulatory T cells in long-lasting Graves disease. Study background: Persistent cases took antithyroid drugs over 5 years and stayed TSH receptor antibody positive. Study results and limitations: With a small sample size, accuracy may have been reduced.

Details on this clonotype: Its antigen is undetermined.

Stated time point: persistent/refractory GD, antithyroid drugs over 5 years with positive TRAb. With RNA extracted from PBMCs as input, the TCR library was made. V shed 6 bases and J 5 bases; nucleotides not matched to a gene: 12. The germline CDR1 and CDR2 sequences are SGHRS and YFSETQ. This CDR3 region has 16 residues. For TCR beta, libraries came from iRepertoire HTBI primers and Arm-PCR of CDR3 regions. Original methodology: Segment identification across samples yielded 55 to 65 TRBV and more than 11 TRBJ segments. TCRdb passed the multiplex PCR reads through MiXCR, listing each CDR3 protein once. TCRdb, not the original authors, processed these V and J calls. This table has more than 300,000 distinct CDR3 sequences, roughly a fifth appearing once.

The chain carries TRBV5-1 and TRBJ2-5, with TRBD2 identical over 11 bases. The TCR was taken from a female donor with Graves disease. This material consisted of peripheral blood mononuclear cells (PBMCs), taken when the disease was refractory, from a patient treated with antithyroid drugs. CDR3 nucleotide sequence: TGCGCCAGCAAAACTGGTAGCGGGGGGGCCGGTGAGACCCAGTACTTC. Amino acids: CASKTGSGGAGETQYF.